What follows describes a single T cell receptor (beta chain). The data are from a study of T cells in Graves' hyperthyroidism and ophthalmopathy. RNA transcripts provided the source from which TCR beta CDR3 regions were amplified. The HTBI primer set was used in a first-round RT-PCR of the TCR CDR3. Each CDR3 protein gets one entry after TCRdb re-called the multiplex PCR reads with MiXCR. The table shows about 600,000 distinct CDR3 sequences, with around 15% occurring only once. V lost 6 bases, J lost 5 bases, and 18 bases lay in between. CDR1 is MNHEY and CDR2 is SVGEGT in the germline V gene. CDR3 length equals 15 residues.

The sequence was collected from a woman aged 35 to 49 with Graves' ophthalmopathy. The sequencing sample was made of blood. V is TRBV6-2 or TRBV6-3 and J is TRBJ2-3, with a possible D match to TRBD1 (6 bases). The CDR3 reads CASRSRDTERDTQYF. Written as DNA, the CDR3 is TGTGCCAGCAGGTCCCGGGACACCGAGAGAGATACGCAGTATTTT.